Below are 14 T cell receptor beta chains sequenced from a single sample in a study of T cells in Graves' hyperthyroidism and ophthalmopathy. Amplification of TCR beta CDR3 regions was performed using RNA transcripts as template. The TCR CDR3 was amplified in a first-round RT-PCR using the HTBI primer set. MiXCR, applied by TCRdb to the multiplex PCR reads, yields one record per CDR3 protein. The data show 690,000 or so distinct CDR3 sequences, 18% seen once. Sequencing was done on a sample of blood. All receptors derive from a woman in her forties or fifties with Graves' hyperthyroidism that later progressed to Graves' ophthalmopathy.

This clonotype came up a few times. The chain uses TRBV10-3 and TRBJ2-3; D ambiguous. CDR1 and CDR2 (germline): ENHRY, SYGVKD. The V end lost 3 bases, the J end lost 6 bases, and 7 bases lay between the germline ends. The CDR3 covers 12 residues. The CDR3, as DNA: TGTGCCATCAGTGATAGGCAGGATACGCAGTATTTT. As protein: CAISDRQDTQYF.

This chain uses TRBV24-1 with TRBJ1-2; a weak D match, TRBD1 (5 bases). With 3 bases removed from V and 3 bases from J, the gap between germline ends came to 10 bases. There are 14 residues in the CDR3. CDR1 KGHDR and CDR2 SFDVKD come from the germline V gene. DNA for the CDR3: TGTGCCACCAGTGATAGACGACAGTACTATGGCTACACCTTC. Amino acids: CATSDRRQYYGYTF.

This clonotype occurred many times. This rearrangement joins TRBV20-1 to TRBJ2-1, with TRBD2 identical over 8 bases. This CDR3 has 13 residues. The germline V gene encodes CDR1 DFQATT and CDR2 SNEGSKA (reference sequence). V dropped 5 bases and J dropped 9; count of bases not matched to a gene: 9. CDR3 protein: CSAYRPGGGEQFF. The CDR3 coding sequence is TGCAGTGCTTACCGTCCGGGGGGGGGTGAGCAGTTCTTC.

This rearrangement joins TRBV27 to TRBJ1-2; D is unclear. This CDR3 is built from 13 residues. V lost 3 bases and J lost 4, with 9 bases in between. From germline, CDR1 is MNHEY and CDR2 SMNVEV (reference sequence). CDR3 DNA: TGTGCCAGCAGTTTTCGGCAGTTCTATGGCTACACCTTC. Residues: CASSFRQFYGYTF.

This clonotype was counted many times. The CDR3 loop is CASSGTLVRAGNNEQFF. The CDR3 DNA is TGTGCCAGCAGCGGTACCCTGGTACGAGCGGGGAACAATGAGCAGTTCTTC. The chain carries TRBV7-2 and TRBJ2-1; 7 nucleotides line up with TRBD2. Losses at the gene ends were 5 bases for V and 5 bases for J; bases not matched to a gene: 15. Looked up from germline, CDR1 is SGHTA and CDR2 is FQGNSA. This CDR3 has 17 residues.

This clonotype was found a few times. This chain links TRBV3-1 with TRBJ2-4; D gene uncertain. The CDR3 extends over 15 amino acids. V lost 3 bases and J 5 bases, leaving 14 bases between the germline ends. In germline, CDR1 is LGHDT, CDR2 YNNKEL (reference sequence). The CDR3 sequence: CASSHPYGPENIQYF. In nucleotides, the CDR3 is TGTGCCAGCAGCCATCCGTACGGGCCGGAAAACATTCAGTACTTC.

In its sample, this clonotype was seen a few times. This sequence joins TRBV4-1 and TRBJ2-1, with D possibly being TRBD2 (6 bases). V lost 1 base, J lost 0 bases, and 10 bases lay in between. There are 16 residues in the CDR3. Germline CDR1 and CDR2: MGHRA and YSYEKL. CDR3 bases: TGCGCCAGCAGCCAAGTGGCGGGGACCTCCTACAATGAGCAGTTCTTC. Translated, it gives CASSQVAGTSYNEQFF.

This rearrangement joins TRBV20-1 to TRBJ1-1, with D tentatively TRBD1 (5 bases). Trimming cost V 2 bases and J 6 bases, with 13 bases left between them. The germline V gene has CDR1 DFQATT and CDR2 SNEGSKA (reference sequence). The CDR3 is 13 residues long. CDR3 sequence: CSARPSGTSEAFF. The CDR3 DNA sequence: TGCAGTGCTAGACCCTCCGGGACGTCTGAAGCTTTCTTT.

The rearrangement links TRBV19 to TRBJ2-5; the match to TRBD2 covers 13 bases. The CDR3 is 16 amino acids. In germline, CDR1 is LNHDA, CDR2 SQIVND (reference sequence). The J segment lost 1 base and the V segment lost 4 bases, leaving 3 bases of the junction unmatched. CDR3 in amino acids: CASSKGLAGRQETQYF. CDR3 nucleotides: TGTGCCAGTAGTAAGGGACTAGCGGGGCGCCAAGAGACCCAGTACTTC.

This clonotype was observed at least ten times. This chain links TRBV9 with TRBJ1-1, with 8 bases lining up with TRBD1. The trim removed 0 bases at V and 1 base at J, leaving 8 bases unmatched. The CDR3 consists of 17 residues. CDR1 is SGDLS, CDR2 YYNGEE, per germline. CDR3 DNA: TGTGCCAGCAGCGTAGACCCAGGGGGCAGGTGGAACACTGAAGCTTTCTTT. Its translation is CASSVDPGGRWNTEAFF.

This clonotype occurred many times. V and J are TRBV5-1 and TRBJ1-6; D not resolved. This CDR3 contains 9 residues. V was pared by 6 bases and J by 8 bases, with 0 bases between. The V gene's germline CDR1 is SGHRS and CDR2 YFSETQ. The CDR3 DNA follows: TGCGCCAGCAATTCACCCCTCCACTTT. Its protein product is CASNSPLHF. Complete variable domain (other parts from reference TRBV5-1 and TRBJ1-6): KAGVTQTPRYLIKTRGQQVTLSCSPISGHRSVSWYQQTPGQGLQFLFEYFSETQRNKGNFPGRFSGRQFSNSRSEMNVSTLELGDSALYLCASNSPLHFGNGTRLTVT.

This CDR3 reads CASSLLPAGAPTKETQYF. CDR3 nucleotide sequence: TGTGCCAGCAGCTTGTTACCAGCGGGGGCCCCCACGAAAGAGACCCAGTACTTC. V is TRBV5-6 and J is TRBJ2-5, with TRBD2 matching 8 bases. V lost 1 base and J lost 3; bases outside the gene matches: 14. The V gene's germline CDR1 is SGHDT and CDR2 YYEEEE. CDR3 size: 18 residues.

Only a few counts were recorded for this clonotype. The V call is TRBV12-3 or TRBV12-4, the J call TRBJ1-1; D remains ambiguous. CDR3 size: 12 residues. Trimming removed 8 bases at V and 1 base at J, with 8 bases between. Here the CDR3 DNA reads TGTGCCAGCTTCGTTCGGAACACTGAAGCTTTCTTT. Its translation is CASFVRNTEAFF.

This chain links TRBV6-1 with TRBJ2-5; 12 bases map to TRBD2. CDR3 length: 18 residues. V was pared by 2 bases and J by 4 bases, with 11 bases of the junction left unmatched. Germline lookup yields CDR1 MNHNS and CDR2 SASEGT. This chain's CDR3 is CASSELAGGRFLGETQYF. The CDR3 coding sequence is TGTGCCAGCAGTGAACTAGCGGGGGGGCGTTTTTTAGGAGAGACCCAGTACTTC.